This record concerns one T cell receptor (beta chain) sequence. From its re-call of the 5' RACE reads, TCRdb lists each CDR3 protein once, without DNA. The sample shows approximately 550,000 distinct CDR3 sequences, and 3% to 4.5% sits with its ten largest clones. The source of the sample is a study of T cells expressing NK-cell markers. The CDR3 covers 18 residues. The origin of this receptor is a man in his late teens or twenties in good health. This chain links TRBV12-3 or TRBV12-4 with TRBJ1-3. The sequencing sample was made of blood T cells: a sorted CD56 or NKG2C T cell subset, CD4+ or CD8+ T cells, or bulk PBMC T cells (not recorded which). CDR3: CASSLAQAASTSGNTIYF.